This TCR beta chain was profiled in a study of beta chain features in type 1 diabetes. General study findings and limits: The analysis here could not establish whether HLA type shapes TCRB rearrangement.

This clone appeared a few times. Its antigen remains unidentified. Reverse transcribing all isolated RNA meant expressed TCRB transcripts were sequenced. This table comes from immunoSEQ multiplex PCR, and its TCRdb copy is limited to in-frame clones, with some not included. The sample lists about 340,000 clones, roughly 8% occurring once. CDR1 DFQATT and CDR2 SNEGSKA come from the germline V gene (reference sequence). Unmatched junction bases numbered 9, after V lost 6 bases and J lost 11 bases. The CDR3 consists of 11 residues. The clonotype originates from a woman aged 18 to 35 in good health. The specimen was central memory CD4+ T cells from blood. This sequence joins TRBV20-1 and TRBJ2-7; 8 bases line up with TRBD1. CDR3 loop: CSARGLGGKYF. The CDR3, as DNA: TGCAGTGCCAGGGGGCTAGGGGGCAAGTACTTC.